This passage covers 3 T cell receptor beta chains from one sample sequenced in a study of vaccination and CD4 T cells after COVID-19. The treatment here: approximately 9-day PBMC culture with coronavirus spike peptide pools or control peptides (ViraFEST assay). These receptors lack a known antigen. The Oncomine TCR Beta short-read assay was applied to DNA of cultured CD4+ T cells. Using its own MiXCR run on the PCR reads, TCRdb lists one record per CDR3 protein. Altogether 22,000 or so distinct CDR3 sequences are present, 43% being singletons, with the ten largest covering around 13%. The sequencing input was CD4+ T cells from blood, cultured in vitro. The source is a human donor who had recovered from COVID-19.

The genes are TRBV24-1 and TRBJ2-5; TRBD1 is a possible D gene (6 bases). From germline, CDR1 is KGHDR and CDR2 SFDVKD. This CDR3 spans 16 amino acids. With 6 bases removed from V and 7 bases from J, the gap between germline ends came to 23 bases. The CDR3 DNA reads as TGTGCCACCAGTAGGAAGCCGTCGCAGGGGATTGGGACCCAGTACTTC. This encodes CATSRKPSQGIGTQYF.

The rearrangement joins TRBV27 to TRBJ1-2; tentatively, D is TRBD1 (6 bases). Germline CDR1 is MNHEY and CDR2 is SMNVEV (reference sequence). The CDR3 covers 14 residues. The V gene lost 2 bases and the J gene lost 2 bases, with 9 bases spanning the gap. CDR3 in DNA: TGTGCCAGCAGTTTAAGACAGGACAACTATGGCTACACCTTC. Protein: CASSLRQDNYGYTF.

The chain recombines TRBV9 with TRBJ2-3, with TRBD2 as a possible D gene (5 bases). Per the germline V gene, CDR1 is SGDLS and CDR2 is YYNGEE. Trimming took 0 bases from V and 3 from J, leaving 11 bases between them. The CDR3 runs 15 residues. The CDR3 bases are TGTGCCAGCAGCGTAGAGGCTAGCTTGACAGATACGCAGTATTTT. The encoded protein is CASSVEASLTDTQYF.